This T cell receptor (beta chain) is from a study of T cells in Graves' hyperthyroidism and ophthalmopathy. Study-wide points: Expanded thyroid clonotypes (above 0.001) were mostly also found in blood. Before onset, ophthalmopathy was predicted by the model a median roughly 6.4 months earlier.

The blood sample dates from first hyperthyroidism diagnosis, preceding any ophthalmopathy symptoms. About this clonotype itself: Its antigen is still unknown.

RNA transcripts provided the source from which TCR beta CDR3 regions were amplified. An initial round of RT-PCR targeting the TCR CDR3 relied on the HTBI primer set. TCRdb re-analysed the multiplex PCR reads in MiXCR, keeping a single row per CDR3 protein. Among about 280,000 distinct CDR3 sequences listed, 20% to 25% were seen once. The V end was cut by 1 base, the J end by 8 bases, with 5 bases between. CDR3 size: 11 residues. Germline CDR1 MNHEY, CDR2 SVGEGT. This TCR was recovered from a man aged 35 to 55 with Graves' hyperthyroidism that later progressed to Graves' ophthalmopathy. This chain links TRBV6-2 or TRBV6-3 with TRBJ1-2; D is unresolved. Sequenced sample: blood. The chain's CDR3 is CASSYFWGYTF. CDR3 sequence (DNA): TGTGCCAGCAGTTACTTTTGGGGCTACACCTTC.